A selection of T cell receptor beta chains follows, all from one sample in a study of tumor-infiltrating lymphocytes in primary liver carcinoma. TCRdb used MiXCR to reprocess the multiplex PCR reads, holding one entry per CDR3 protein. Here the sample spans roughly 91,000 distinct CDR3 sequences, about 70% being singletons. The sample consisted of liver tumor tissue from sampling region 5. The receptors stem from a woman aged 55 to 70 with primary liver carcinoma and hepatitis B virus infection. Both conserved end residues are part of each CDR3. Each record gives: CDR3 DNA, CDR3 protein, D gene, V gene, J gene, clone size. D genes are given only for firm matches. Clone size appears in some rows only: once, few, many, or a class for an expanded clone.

CDR3 DNA: TGTGCTGGCAGCACTCGGGGTAGCGGGAACAATGAGCAGTTCTTC
CDR3 protein: CAGSTRGSGNNEQFF
D gene: TRBD2
V gene: TRBV11-3
J gene: TRBJ2-1
clone size: NA

CDR3 DNA: TGTGTCAGCAGCTTCCCTAGGGAACTAGTGGGAAATGAGCAGTTCTTC
CDR3 protein: CVSSFPRELVGNEQFF
D gene: NA
V gene: TRBV11-2
J gene: TRBJ2-1
clone size: NA

CDR3 DNA: TGCGCCAGCAGCCTGGGACAGGGGGGTGTGGAGACCCAGTACTTC
CDR3 protein: CASSLGQGGVETQYF
D gene: TRBD1
V gene: TRBV5-1
J gene: TRBJ2-5
clone size: many

CDR3 DNA: TGTGCCAGGAGCCAAGGATTGGGGGCCTCTGGTAACACCATATATTTT
CDR3 protein: CARSQGLGASGNTIYF
D gene: NA
V gene: TRBV4-2
J gene: TRBJ1-3
clone size: NA

CDR3 DNA: TGTGCCAGCATCCCGACGGGGGGGACCGGGGAGCTGTCTTTT
CDR3 protein: CASIPTGGTGELSF
D gene: TRBD2
V gene: TRBV11-2
J gene: TRBJ2-2
clone size: NA

CDR3 DNA: TGTGCCAGCAGCTTATTGATAGATACGCAGTACTTT
CDR3 protein: CASSLLIDTQYF
D gene: NA
V gene: TRBV7-8
J gene: TRBJ2-3
clone size: NA

CDR3 DNA: TGCGCCAGCAGTCAAGATTTCACGGGTTTGGACGTGGAGCAGTACTTC
CDR3 protein: CASSQDFTGLDVEQYF
D gene: NA
V gene: TRBV4-1
J gene: TRBJ2-7
clone size: once

CDR3 DNA: TGTGCCAGCAGCCCCGGAGGGACAGAGTCATCAAACGAGCAGTTCTTC
CDR3 protein: CASSPGGTESSNEQFF
D gene: NA
V gene: TRBV5-4
J gene: TRBJ2-1
clone size: once

CDR3 DNA: TGTGCCAGCAACTCACGGCCGGACAGGGGAGCGTACTCTGGAATCACCATATATTTT
CDR3 protein: CASNSRPDRGAYSGITIYF
D gene: TRBD1
V gene: TRBV11-2
J gene: TRBJ1-3
clone size: NA

CDR3 DNA: TGTGTCAGCGGCCCCATCATGGGCACAGATACGCAGTATTTT
CDR3 protein: CVSGPIMGTDTQYF
D gene: NA
V gene: TRBV4-2
J gene: TRBJ2-3
clone size: NA

CDR3 DNA: TGCAGCGTTGACGACCTTGTCTACAGTGAGCAGTTCTTT
CDR3 protein: CSVDDLVYSEQFF
D gene: NA
V gene: TRBV29-1
J gene: TRBJ2-1
clone size: NA

CDR3 DNA: TGTGCCAACAGTCCACGAACTAGCGGGTCTTTGGTGAGCTCCTACAATGAGCAGTTTTTC
CDR3 protein: CANSPRTSGSLVSSYNEQFF
D gene: TRBD2
V gene: TRBV6-5
J gene: TRBJ2-1
clone size: NA

CDR3 DNA: TGTGCCAGCAGTTTAAGGGGGGGCTCTCAGCCCCAGCATTTT
CDR3 protein: CASSLRGGSQPQHF
D gene: NA
V gene: TRBV28
J gene: TRBJ1-5
clone size: NA

CDR3 DNA: TGCAGGGCTGATACAGATACGCAGTATTTT
CDR3 protein: CRADTDTQYF
D gene: NA
V gene: TRBV29-1
J gene: TRBJ2-3
clone size: NA

CDR3 DNA: TGTGCTAGCAACTTAATCCCCAGTTGGAAAGAGACCCAGTGCTTC
CDR3 protein: CASNLIPSWKETQCF
D gene: NA
V gene: TRBV11-2
J gene: TRBJ2-5
clone size: once

CDR3 DNA: TGCGCCAGCAGCTTCCCGGGACTAGTCACAGATACGCAGTGTTTT
CDR3 protein: CASSFPGLVTDTQCF
D gene: TRBD2
V gene: TRBV11-3
J gene: TRBJ2-3
clone size: NA

CDR3 DNA: TGTGCCAGCAGCCCACATCAGCACGGACACCTTCGCTTTTGGGGCTATGAAGCTTTCTTT
CDR3 protein: CASSPHQHGHLRFWGYEAFF
D gene: NA
V gene: TRBV11-2
J gene: TRBJ1-1
clone size: medium-sized

CDR3 DNA: TGCGCCAGCAGCCTCAGACAGGGGGCTGGGGTATACAATGAGCAATTCTTT
CDR3 protein: CASSLRQGAGVYNEQFF
D gene: TRBD1
V gene: TRBV4-1
J gene: TRBJ2-1
clone size: NA

CDR3 DNA: TGTGCCTGCAGCTTCCTTCCAGACAGTGAAGCTTTCTTT
CDR3 protein: CACSFLPDSEAFF
D gene: NA
V gene: TRBV7-3
J gene: TRBJ1-1
clone size: once

CDR3 DNA: TGTGCCAGCAGCCCATTGGGAGGTCGGGTGGGCACTGAAGCTTTCTTT
CDR3 protein: CASSPLGGRVGTEAFF
D gene: NA
V gene: TRBV4-2
J gene: TRBJ1-1
clone size: NA

CDR3 DNA: TGTGCCGGCAGCTCACGCCCGGACAGGGAAGCGTACTCTGGAAACACCATATACTTT
CDR3 protein: CAGSSRPDREAYSGNTIYF
D gene: TRBD1
V gene: TRBV11-2
J gene: TRBJ1-3
clone size: NA

CDR3 DNA: TGTTCCAGCAGCTCACGCCCGGACAGGGGAGCATTCTCTGGAAACACCATATATTTT
CDR3 protein: CSSSSRPDRGAFSGNTIYF
D gene: TRBD1
V gene: TRBV11-2
J gene: TRBJ1-3
clone size: NA

CDR3 DNA: TGCGCCACCAGCTACTACAGGAGGGACAGAGTTACGCAGTATTTT
CDR3 protein: CATSYYRRDRVTQYF
D gene: NA
V gene: TRBV4-1
J gene: TRBJ2-3
clone size: NA

CDR3 DNA: TGTGCCAGCAGCTTGACAAACACTGAAGCTTTCTTT
CDR3 protein: CASSLTNTEAFF
D gene: NA
V gene: TRBV5-5
J gene: TRBJ1-1
clone size: many

CDR3 DNA: TGTGCCAGCAGCTCCCGGAGCGGGATCGGCTACGAGCAGTACTTC
CDR3 protein: CASSSRSGIGYEQYF
D gene: TRBD2
V gene: TRBV7-2
J gene: TRBJ2-7
clone size: NA

CDR3 DNA: TGTGCCAGCAGTTACCCCCGCCCCTCTGAAGCTTTCTTT
CDR3 protein: CASSYPRPSEAFF
D gene: NA
V gene: TRBV12-3/TRBV12-4
J gene: TRBJ1-1
clone size: many

CDR3 DNA: TGTGCCAGCAGTTTAAACAGGGGACCCTCCTACGAGCAGTACTTC
CDR3 protein: CASSLNRGPSYEQYF
D gene: TRBD1
V gene: TRBV5-4
J gene: TRBJ2-7
clone size: many